The source of this T cell receptor (beta chain) is a study of blood T cells in healthy people across ages. Background on the study: About one barcoded beta molecule per two T cells was captured by template switching.

It was with a sample-barcoded 5' primer and a J-beta primer mix that a second PCR of roughly 7 to 12 cycles was run. The template-switch adaptor, which had 12 random nucleotides, put a tag on each cDNA molecule. Each CDR3 protein is one row after TCRdb ran MiXCR on the 5' RACE reads. The sample includes roughly 2 million distinct CDR3 sequences, 49% seen only once; the top ten take 2.1%. Broader study findings: What prevented conclusive comparison of naive and antigen-experienced cells was that PBMCs were unsorted.

Per germline, CDR1 SGHTA and CDR2 FQGNSA. The CDR3 contains 14 residues. V dropped 2 bases and J dropped 4 bases, with 10 bases sitting between them. This clonotype has ten or more counts. What it binds is not known. Sequencing was carried out using blood. The source is a woman aged 40 to 50 in good health. The chain combines TRBV7-2 with TRBJ2-3; the D call may be TRBD1 or TRBD2 (5 bases each). CDR3 nucleotide sequence: TGTGCCAGCAGCTTACGGGGCCGAGCAGATACGCAGTATTTT. This encodes CASSLRGRADTQYF.